The entry below describes one T cell receptor (beta chain). Its specificity is unknown. This entry comes from a study of shared clonotypes between healthy human individuals. Study context: Per donor, CD8 memory used one plate, CD8 naive used two, CD4 memory used three and CD4 naive used three.

Original processing notes: For the immunoSEQ data, sequences were junction-only without quality scores, so filtering differed. Repertoires were generated with immunoSEQ multiplex PCR, while TCRdb's copy carries only in-frame clones and drops some. V, J and clone size were drawn from that table, and D and trimming were deduced from the DNA. The table includes about 120,000 clones, more than 65% detected once. Whole-study results and caveats: Non-shared clonotypes had lower generation probabilities than clonotypes shared by all four sorted-subset donors.

Specimen: memory CD8+ T cells sorted from blood. The subset was: CD45RO+ cells pooled with CCR7-negative TemRA cells. This TCR was recovered from a woman aged 25 to 39 in good health.

The CDR3 sequence: CAWSAGLREQYF. Written as DNA, the CDR3 is TGTGCCTGGAGTGCCGGCCTGCGGGAGCAGTACTTC. This rearrangement joins TRBV30 to TRBJ2-7, with no clear D. The CDR3 sequence is 12 residues long. Germline loops: CDR1 GTSNPN, CDR2 SVGIG (reference sequence). Trimming stripped 1 base from V and 7 bases from J, with 11 bases between. The entire variable domain, with the rest obtained from reference TRBV30 and TRBJ2-7, is as follows: SQTIHQWPATLVQPVGSPLSLECTVEGTSNPNLYWYRQAAGRGLQLLFYSVGIGQISSEVPQNLSASRPQDRQFILSSKKLLLSDSGFYLCAWSAGLREQYFGPGTRLTVT.